The rows below give T cell receptor beta chains drawn from one sample of a study of shared clonotypes between healthy human individuals. Measured with immunoSEQ multiplex PCR; TCRdb has only the in-frame clones, and not every one. The sample has 450,000 to 500,000 clones, approximately 80% seen once; the top ten hold 12%. Material for sequencing was PBMCs. The origin of the receptors is a woman aged 40 to 49 in good health. Some clones in this sample may be carry-over from other donors' samples. Each CDR3 is given with its conserved first and last residue. D genes are given only for firm matches. Clone size is given for some rows only: seen once, a few or many times, or a class if the clone is expanded.

cdr3_length: 13
v_call: TRBV19
clone_size: .
d_call: TRBD1
j_call: TRBJ2-1
cdr3_aa: CASSEQGANEQFF
cdr3_nt: TGTGCCAGTAGTGAACAGGGGGCTAATGAGCAGTTCTTC

cdr3_length: 15
v_call: TRBV19
clone_size: few
d_call: .
j_call: TRBJ2-2
cdr3_aa: CASSPGFASNGELFF
cdr3_nt: TGTGCCAGTAGTCCAGGTTTCGCCTCGAATGGGGAGCTGTTTTTT

cdr3_length: 14
v_call: TRBV27
clone_size: .
d_call: TRBD1
j_call: TRBJ1-1
cdr3_aa: CASSPITGGTEAFF
cdr3_nt: TGTGCCAGCAGTCCTATCACAGGGGGCACTGAAGCTTTCTTT

cdr3_length: 12
v_call: TRBV29-1
clone_size: .
d_call: .
j_call: TRBJ2-5
cdr3_aa: CSVQVPGGTQYF
cdr3_nt: TGCAGCGTGCAGGTTCCGGGTGGGACCCAGTACTTC

cdr3_length: 15
v_call: TRBV28
clone_size: .
d_call: .
j_call: TRBJ2-1
cdr3_aa: CASSPLGGTYNEQFF
cdr3_nt: TGTGCCAGCAGTCCCCTGGGGGGAACCTACAATGAGCAGTTCTTC

cdr3_length: 14
v_call: TRBV7-3
clone_size: .
d_call: .
j_call: TRBJ2-7
cdr3_aa: CASSSHPDRAEQYF
cdr3_nt: TGTGCCAGCAGCTCGCACCCCGACAGAGCCGAGCAGTACTTC

cdr3_length: 13
v_call: TRBV7-3
clone_size: .
d_call: .
j_call: TRBJ2-1
cdr3_aa: CASSLREYNEQFF
cdr3_nt: TGTGCCAGCAGCTTACGGGAGTACAATGAGCAGTTCTTC

cdr3_length: 15
v_call: TRBV28
clone_size: .
d_call: .
j_call: TRBJ2-7
cdr3_aa: CASSLGTSRTYEQYF
cdr3_nt: TGTGCCAGCAGTTTAGGTACTAGCCGCACCTACGAGCAGTACTTC

cdr3_length: 14
v_call: TRBV7-9
clone_size: .
d_call: TRBD1
j_call: TRBJ2-5
cdr3_aa: CASSYGTVQETQYF
cdr3_nt: TGTGCCAGCAGCTACGGGACAGTTCAAGAGACCCAGTACTTC

cdr3_length: 14
v_call: TRBV6-5
clone_size: .
d_call: .
j_call: TRBJ2-2
cdr3_aa: CASRRGTYTGELFF
cdr3_nt: TGTGCCAGCAGACGAGGGACATACACCGGGGAGCTGTTTTTT

cdr3_length: 13
v_call: TRBV7-9
clone_size: .
d_call: .
j_call: TRBJ2-1
cdr3_aa: CASSLRGQNEQFF
cdr3_nt: TGTGCCAGCAGCTTACGTGGACAGAATGAGCAGTTCTTC

cdr3_length: 14
v_call: TRBV19
clone_size: once
d_call: TRBD2
j_call: TRBJ2-1
cdr3_aa: CASSITSGRNEQFF
cdr3_nt: TGTGCCAGTAGTATAACTAGCGGGAGGAATGAGCAGTTCTTC

cdr3_length: 11
v_call: TRBV20-1
clone_size: .
d_call: .
j_call: TRBJ1-2
cdr3_aa: CSAREGYGYTF
cdr3_nt: TGCAGTGCTAGAGAGGGCTATGGCTACACCTTC

cdr3_length: 14
v_call: TRBV5-4
clone_size: .
d_call: .
j_call: TRBJ2-5
cdr3_aa: CASSFRLNQETQYF
cdr3_nt: TGTGCCAGCAGCTTCAGGTTAAACCAAGAGACCCAGTACTTC

cdr3_length: 14
v_call: TRBV7-9
clone_size: .
d_call: TRBD1
j_call: TRBJ1-1
cdr3_aa: CASSLQGAGTEAFF
cdr3_nt: TGTGCCAGCAGCTTGCAGGGGGCGGGAACTGAAGCTTTCTTT

cdr3_length: 15
v_call: TRBV5-1
clone_size: .
d_call: TRBD1
j_call: TRBJ1-2
cdr3_aa: CASSSSGTGAESYTF
cdr3_nt: TGCGCCAGCAGCTCGTCTGGGACAGGGGCTGAGAGCTACACCTTC

cdr3_length: 14
v_call: TRBV10-2
clone_size: .
d_call: TRBD1
j_call: TRBJ1-4
cdr3_aa: CASRSDRVVEKLSF
cdr3_nt: TGCGCCAGCAGAAGCGACAGGGTCGTTGAAAAACTGTCTTTT

cdr3_length: 12
v_call: TRBV11-2
clone_size: many
d_call: .
j_call: TRBJ2-1
cdr3_aa: CASSLNRDEQFF
cdr3_nt: TGTGCCAGCAGCTTAAACAGGGATGAGCAGTTCTTC

cdr3_length: 14
v_call: TRBV28
clone_size: .
d_call: .
j_call: TRBJ1-6
cdr3_aa: CASSSGDINSPLHF
cdr3_nt: TGTGCCAGCAGTTCAGGGGATATTAATTCACCCCTCCACTTT

cdr3_length: 14
v_call: TRBV28
clone_size: once
d_call: .
j_call: TRBJ1-2
cdr3_aa: CASSTPITYYGYTF
cdr3_nt: TGTGCCAGCAGTACCCCCATCACCTACTATGGCTACACCTTC

cdr3_length: 13
v_call: TRBV15
clone_size: .
d_call: .
j_call: TRBJ2-3
cdr3_aa: CATSRDPVDTQYF
cdr3_nt: TGTGCCACCAGCAGAGACCCGGTAGATACGCAGTATTTT

cdr3_length: 14
v_call: TRBV4-1
clone_size: .
d_call: TRBD1
j_call: TRBJ1-1
cdr3_aa: CASSRGQGSNEAFF
cdr3_nt: TGCGCCAGCAGCCGGGGACAGGGGAGCAATGAAGCTTTCTTT

cdr3_length: 13
v_call: TRBV5-1
clone_size: .
d_call: .
j_call: TRBJ1-2
cdr3_aa: CASSLVGEAGYTF
cdr3_nt: TGCGCCAGCAGCTTGGTAGGGGAGGCTGGCTACACCTTC

cdr3_length: 13
v_call: TRBV19
clone_size: .
d_call: .
j_call: TRBJ2-7
cdr3_aa: CASSIQGSYEQYF
cdr3_nt: TGTGCCAGTAGTATTCAGGGCTCCTACGAGCAGTACTTC

cdr3_length: 15
v_call: TRBV18
clone_size: .
d_call: .
j_call: TRBJ2-7
cdr3_aa: CASSPGVAESYEQYF
cdr3_nt: TGTGCCAGCTCACCGGGAGTAGCGGAATCCTACGAGCAGTACTTC

cdr3_length: 16
v_call: TRBV7-9
clone_size: .
d_call: TRBD2
j_call: TRBJ2-1
cdr3_aa: CASSPQGLAGGNEQFF
cdr3_nt: TGTGCCAGCAGCCCCCAGGGACTAGCGGGAGGCAATGAGCAGTTCTTC

cdr3_length: 15
v_call: TRBV6-5
clone_size: .
d_call: TRBD1
j_call: TRBJ1-3
cdr3_aa: CASRNRGDSGNTIYF
cdr3_nt: TGTGCCAGCAGAAACAGGGGAGACTCTGGAAACACCATATATTTT

cdr3_length: 14
v_call: TRBV19
clone_size: .
d_call: .
j_call: TRBJ2-3
cdr3_aa: CASRRRRDTDTQYF
cdr3_nt: TGTGCCAGTCGACGGCGGAGAGACACAGATACGCAGTATTTT

cdr3_length: 13
v_call: TRBV28
clone_size: .
d_call: .
j_call: TRBJ1-3
cdr3_aa: CASGQPELYTIYF
cdr3_nt: TGTGCCAGTGGACAGCCGGAGTTATACACCATATATTTT

cdr3_length: 15
v_call: TRBV25-1
clone_size: .
d_call: TRBD1
j_call: TRBJ2-5
cdr3_aa: CASSLPTGGPETQYF
cdr3_nt: TGTGCCAGCAGTCTTCCGACAGGGGGCCCAGAGACCCAGTACTTC

cdr3_length: 14
v_call: TRBV7-2
clone_size: few
d_call: TRBD1
j_call: TRBJ2-7
cdr3_aa: CASSPRQGPYEQYF
cdr3_nt: TGTGCCAGCAGCCCCAGACAGGGGCCCTACGAGCAGTACTTC

cdr3_length: 15
v_call: TRBV28
clone_size: .
d_call: TRBD2
j_call: TRBJ2-7
cdr3_aa: CASSSVAGLSYEQYF
cdr3_nt: TGTGCCAGCAGTTCCGTAGCGGGACTAAGCTACGAGCAGTACTTC

cdr3_length: 14
v_call: TRBV19
clone_size: .
d_call: .
j_call: TRBJ1-5
cdr3_aa: CASSSRLIDQPQHF
cdr3_nt: TGTGCCAGTAGCAGCCGACTGATCGATCAGCCCCAGCATTTT

cdr3_length: 14
v_call: TRBV4-2
clone_size: .
d_call: .
j_call: TRBJ2-3
cdr3_aa: CASSQADGTDTQYF
cdr3_nt: TGTGCCAGCAGCCAAGCGGACGGAACAGATACGCAGTATTTT

cdr3_length: 15
v_call: TRBV5-5
clone_size: .
d_call: TRBD1
j_call: TRBJ2-7
cdr3_aa: CASSLEGQGFDEQYF
cdr3_nt: TGTGCCAGCAGCTTGGAGGGACAGGGGTTCGACGAGCAGTACTTC

cdr3_length: 14
v_call: TRBV18
clone_size: .
d_call: .
j_call: TRBJ2-2
cdr3_aa: CASSPQELAGELFF
cdr3_nt: TGTGCCAGCTCACCACAAGAACTGGCCGGGGAGCTGTTTTTT

cdr3_length: 14
v_call: TRBV18
clone_size: many
d_call: .
j_call: TRBJ2-7
cdr3_aa: CASSPRGRFYEQYF
cdr3_nt: TGTGCCAGCTCACCACGAGGGAGGTTCTACGAGCAGTACTTC

cdr3_length: 16
v_call: TRBV4-2
clone_size: once
d_call: .
j_call: TRBJ2-2
cdr3_aa: CASSPRTDFNTGELFF
cdr3_nt: TGTGCCAGCAGCCCCCGGACGGACTTCAACACCGGGGAGCTGTTTTTT

cdr3_length: 14
v_call: TRBV10-2
clone_size: .
d_call: .
j_call: TRBJ2-7
cdr3_aa: CASGPGTRAYEQYF
cdr3_nt: TGCGCCAGCGGCCCCGGGACAAGGGCATACGAGCAGTACTTC

cdr3_length: 15
v_call: TRBV6-1
clone_size: .
d_call: .
j_call: TRBJ2-1
cdr3_aa: CASSESSRSYNEQFF
cdr3_nt: TGTGCCAGCAGTGAATCATCAAGGTCCTACAATGAGCAGTTCTTC

cdr3_length: 14
v_call: TRBV5-1
clone_size: few
d_call: .
j_call: TRBJ1-1
cdr3_aa: CASTPGQSNTEAFF
cdr3_nt: TGCGCCAGCACCCCTGGACAGTCGAACACTGAAGCTTTCTTT

cdr3_length: 14
v_call: TRBV7-3
clone_size: .
d_call: .
j_call: TRBJ2-2
cdr3_aa: CASNKGPNTGELFF
cdr3_nt: TGTGCCAGCAACAAGGGACCGAACACCGGGGAGCTGTTTTTT

cdr3_length: 12
v_call: TRBV18
clone_size: .
d_call: TRBD1
j_call: TRBJ2-7
cdr3_aa: CASSPTGDEQYF
cdr3_nt: TGTGCCAGCTCACCCACAGGGGACGAGCAGTACTTC

cdr3_length: 15
v_call: TRBV5-1
clone_size: .
d_call: TRBD2
j_call: TRBJ2-1
cdr3_aa: CASSPTGGEPDEQFF
cdr3_nt: TGCGCCAGCAGCCCAACGGGGGGTGAGCCCGATGAGCAGTTCTTC

cdr3_length: 16
v_call: TRBV18
clone_size: .
d_call: .
j_call: TRBJ1-1
cdr3_aa: CASSPRRPDTYTEAFF
cdr3_nt: TGTGCCAGCTCACCACGCCGACCAGACACCTACACTGAAGCTTTCTTT

cdr3_length: 12
v_call: TRBV11-3
clone_size: .
d_call: .
j_call: TRBJ2-2
cdr3_aa: CASSFRDGELFF
cdr3_nt: TGTGCCAGCAGCTTCAGGGACGGGGAGCTGTTTTTT

cdr3_length: 15
v_call: TRBV6-6
clone_size: .
d_call: .
j_call: TRBJ1-1
cdr3_aa: CASRGRTGSNTEAFF
cdr3_nt: TGTGCCAGCCGAGGCCGAACAGGGTCGAACACTGAAGCTTTCTTT

cdr3_length: 17
v_call: TRBV19
clone_size: .
d_call: TRBD2
j_call: TRBJ2-2
cdr3_aa: CASSTALAGARSGELFF
cdr3_nt: TGTGCCAGTAGTACTGCCCTAGCGGGAGCTCGGTCCGGGGAGCTGTTTTTT

cdr3_length: 15
v_call: TRBV9
clone_size: .
d_call: TRBD2
j_call: TRBJ2-5
cdr3_aa: CASSVVGGVGETQYF
cdr3_nt: TGTGCCAGCAGCGTAGTGGGAGGGGTCGGAGAGACCCAGTACTTC

cdr3_length: 14
v_call: TRBV5-1
clone_size: .
d_call: .
j_call: TRBJ2-3
cdr3_aa: CASSDPQGADTQYF
cdr3_nt: TGCGCCAGCAGCGACCCACAGGGTGCAGATACGCAGTATTTT

cdr3_length: 14
v_call: TRBV28
clone_size: .
d_call: .
j_call: TRBJ2-7
cdr3_aa: CASSVPQGTYEQYF
cdr3_nt: TGTGCCAGCAGTGTCCCACAGGGTACCTACGAGCAGTACTTC

cdr3_length: 18
v_call: TRBV5-1
clone_size: .
d_call: TRBD2
j_call: TRBJ2-3
cdr3_aa: CASSLVGTSGRDPDTQYF
cdr3_nt: TGCGCCAGCAGCTTGGTTGGGACTAGCGGGAGGGATCCAGATACGCAGTATTTT

cdr3_length: 14
v_call: TRBV11-2
clone_size: .
d_call: .
j_call: TRBJ2-7
cdr3_aa: CASSPSRGTYEQYF
cdr3_nt: TGTGCCAGCAGCCCCTCGAGGGGTACCTACGAGCAGTACTTC

cdr3_length: 11
v_call: TRBV28
clone_size: .
d_call: .
j_call: TRBJ1-4
cdr3_aa: CASGGFGKLFF
cdr3_nt: TGTGCCAGTGGGGGATTTGGAAAACTGTTTTTT

cdr3_length: 14
v_call: TRBV11-1
clone_size: .
d_call: TRBD1
j_call: TRBJ1-1
cdr3_aa: CASSLSGQGAEAFF
cdr3_nt: TGTGCCAGCAGCCTTTCCGGACAGGGCGCTGAAGCTTTCTTT

cdr3_length: 15
v_call: TRBV15
clone_size: .
d_call: .
j_call: TRBJ1-5
cdr3_aa: CATSREPTGNQPQHF
cdr3_nt: TGTGCCACCAGCAGAGAGCCGACAGGCAATCAGCCCCAGCATTTT

cdr3_length: 14
v_call: TRBV11-2
clone_size: .
d_call: .
j_call: TRBJ1-2
cdr3_aa: CASRPPGRAYGYTF
cdr3_nt: TGTGCCAGCAGGCCCCCGGGCAGGGCCTATGGCTACACCTTC

cdr3_length: 18
v_call: TRBV11-2
clone_size: .
d_call: TRBD1
j_call: TRBJ2-1
cdr3_aa: CASRLLGGDRGFYNEQFF
cdr3_nt: TGTGCCAGCAGGCTGCTTGGGGGGGACAGGGGCTTCTACAATGAGCAGTTCTTC

cdr3_length: 13
v_call: TRBV6-1
clone_size: .
d_call: .
j_call: TRBJ2-5
cdr3_aa: CASSEAGRGTQYF
cdr3_nt: TGTGCCAGCAGTGAAGCAGGGCGGGGGACCCAGTACTTC